These T cell receptor beta chains were read from a single sample in a study of technical replicates of blood from four donors. Produced via immunoSEQ multiplex PCR; TCRdb's table is partial and in-frame only. The sample holds 76,000 or so clones, around 90% seen once. Sample: T cells isolated from PBMCs. These receptors all stem from a human donor in good health. CDR3s include the opening cysteine and the closing phenylalanine or tryptophan. The D gene is left open where the match is weak. Size values are once, few and many counts, or a class for expanded clones, and some rows have none.

j_call: TRBJ2-7
clone_size: NA
d_call: NA
v_call: TRBV7-9
cdr3_aa: CASSLLGDKYF
cdr3_nt: TGTGCCAGCAGCCTACTAGGGGACAAATACTTC

j_call: TRBJ1-2
clone_size: NA
d_call: TRBD1
v_call: TRBV27
cdr3_aa: CASRADRTYGYTF
cdr3_nt: TGTGCCAGCAGGGCGGACAGGACATATGGCTACACCTTC

j_call: TRBJ2-1
clone_size: NA
d_call: NA
v_call: TRBV6-5
cdr3_aa: CASSSRGEQFF
cdr3_nt: TGTGCCAGCAGCTCAAGGGGTGAGCAGTTCTTC

j_call: TRBJ2-3
clone_size: NA
d_call: TRBD1
v_call: TRBV27
cdr3_aa: CASSLTWTGLFRGTDTQYF
cdr3_nt: TGTGCCAGCAGTTTAACATGGACAGGCTTATTCAGGGGGACAGATACGCAGTATTTT

j_call: TRBJ2-6
clone_size: NA
d_call: NA
v_call: TRBV2
cdr3_aa: CASRGLFSGANVLTF
cdr3_nt: TGTGCCAGCAGGGGACTCTTCTCTGGGGCCAACGTCCTGACTTTC

j_call: TRBJ1-1
clone_size: NA
d_call: NA
v_call: TRBV19
cdr3_aa: CASSPSWSSGEAFF
cdr3_nt: TGTGCCAGTAGTCCCTCCTGGTCTAGCGGTGAAGCTTTCTTT

j_call: TRBJ1-2
clone_size: NA
d_call: NA
v_call: TRBV5-1
cdr3_aa: CASSLANSPYGYTF
cdr3_nt: TGCGCCAGCAGCTTGGCCAACAGCCCCTATGGCTACACCTTC

j_call: TRBJ2-3
clone_size: NA
d_call: NA
v_call: TRBV9
cdr3_aa: CASSVVRYRSGTDTQYF
cdr3_nt: TGTGCCAGCAGCGTAGTAAGATATCGTAGCGGCACAGATACGCAGTATTTT

j_call: TRBJ2-6
clone_size: NA
d_call: NA
v_call: TRBV15
cdr3_aa: CATSKQGSGANVLTF
cdr3_nt: TGTGCCACCAGCAAACAGGGCTCTGGGGCCAACGTCCTGACTTTC

j_call: TRBJ2-5
clone_size: NA
d_call: TRBD2
v_call: TRBV5-6
cdr3_aa: CASSYGTREDF
cdr3_nt: TGTGCCAGCAGCTACGGGACTAGAGAAGACTTC

j_call: TRBJ2-7
clone_size: NA
d_call: TRBD1
v_call: TRBV6-6
cdr3_aa: CASSYRTGGVWTAYF
cdr3_nt: TGTGCCAGCAGTTACCGGACAGGGGGAGTTTGGACGGCGTACTTC

j_call: TRBJ2-5
clone_size: NA
d_call: TRBD1
v_call: TRBV30
cdr3_aa: CAWRAGTGSEEETQYF
cdr3_nt: TGTGCCTGGAGGGCCGGGACAGGGTCAGAAGAAGAGACCCAGTACTTC

j_call: TRBJ2-2
clone_size: NA
d_call: TRBD2
v_call: TRBV6-1
cdr3_aa: CASSSGLHTGELFF
cdr3_nt: TGTGCCAGCAGTTCGGGACTACACACCGGGGAGCTGTTTTTT

j_call: TRBJ2-3
clone_size: NA
d_call: NA
v_call: TRBV27
cdr3_aa: CASSLSRGTQYF
cdr3_nt: TGTGCCAGCAGTCTATCTCGGGGTACGCAGTATTTT

j_call: TRBJ2-3
clone_size: NA
d_call: NA
v_call: TRBV7-9
cdr3_aa: CASSLGSMADTQYF
cdr3_nt: TGTGCCAGCAGCTTAGGGTCTATGGCAGATACGCAGTATTTT

j_call: TRBJ2-3
clone_size: NA
d_call: NA
v_call: TRBV9
cdr3_aa: CASRSDNTDTQYF
cdr3_nt: TGTGCCAGCAGGTCGGACAACACAGATACGCAGTATTTT

j_call: TRBJ2-2
clone_size: NA
d_call: TRBD2
v_call: TRBV6-4
cdr3_aa: CASSRTSGSVGELFF
cdr3_nt: TGTGCCAGCAGTCGGACTAGCGGGAGCGTCGGGGAGCTGTTTTTT

j_call: TRBJ2-7
clone_size: few
d_call: TRBD2
v_call: TRBV27
cdr3_aa: CASSKPGLAGGSYEQYF
cdr3_nt: TGTGCCAGCAGCAAACCGGGACTAGCGGGTGGCTCCTACGAGCAGTACTTC

j_call: TRBJ2-5
clone_size: NA
d_call: NA
v_call: TRBV7-6
cdr3_aa: CASSLSRVQETQYF
cdr3_nt: TGTGCCAGCAGCTTAAGCAGGGTTCAAGAGACCCAGTACTTC

j_call: TRBJ2-6
clone_size: NA
d_call: TRBD1
v_call: TRBV6-1
cdr3_aa: CASSEGRTGTTGANVLTF
cdr3_nt: TGTGCCAGCAGTGAAGGGAGGACAGGGACGACTGGGGCCAACGTCCTGACTTTC

j_call: TRBJ1-3
clone_size: NA
d_call: TRBD1
v_call: TRBV11-2
cdr3_aa: CASSLGQGTGNTIYF
cdr3_nt: TGTGCCAGCAGCTTAGGACAGGGGACTGGAAACACCATATATTTT

j_call: TRBJ1-3
clone_size: NA
d_call: NA
v_call: TRBV5-1
cdr3_aa: CASSLGQSSGNTIYF
cdr3_nt: TGCGCCAGCAGCTTGGGACAGAGCTCTGGAAACACCATATATTTT

j_call: TRBJ2-7
clone_size: NA
d_call: TRBD1
v_call: TRBV9
cdr3_aa: CASSVDRVPPYEQYF
cdr3_nt: TGTGCCAGCAGCGTTGACAGGGTGCCTCCCTACGAGCAGTACTTC

j_call: TRBJ1-4
clone_size: NA
d_call: NA
v_call: TRBV18
cdr3_aa: CASSPLPDRTREKLFF
cdr3_nt: TGTGCCAGCTCACCCCTACCGGACAGAACTAGGGAAAAACTGTTTTTT

j_call: TRBJ2-2
clone_size: NA
d_call: NA
v_call: TRBV5-4
cdr3_aa: CASSWDNGELFF
cdr3_nt: TGTGCCAGCAGCTGGGACAACGGCGAGCTGTTTTTT